The 27 T cell receptor beta chains reported below all come from one sample, sequenced in a study of human T cells and chemical hapten exposure. Sample time point: patch test 2, 6 weeks after DPC sensitization. Treatment specified: therapeutic diphenylcyclopropenone sensitization with weekly scalp DPC. TCRdb re-derived calls from the RACE reads in MiXCR, one entry per CDR3 protein. The sample has tens of thousands of distinct CDR3 sequences, 7.5% to 9.5% seen once. The sequences come from whole blood, collected in connection with sensitization to the hapten diphenylcyclopropenone (DPC). The receptors shown here come from a woman between 45 and 60 years old with alopecia areata. Some clones in this sample may be carry-over from other donors' samples.

The rearrangement links TRBV4-1 to TRBJ2-3; TRBD2 aligns across 11 bases. The junction had 8 bases not matched to a gene; V was cut back by 1 base and J by 5 bases. Looked up from germline, CDR1 is MGHRA and CDR2 is YSYEKL. The CDR3 extends over 17 amino acids. CDR3 coding DNA: TGCGCCAGCAGCCAAGGGGTCGATAGCGGGGGGGTAGATACGCAGTATTTT. It specifies CASSQGVDSGGVDTQYF.

This clonotype occurred a few times. This chain links TRBV5-1 with TRBJ2-7; 10 bases match TRBD2. The CDR3 is 15 amino acids. Germline CDR1 is SGHRS and CDR2 is YFSETQ. Unmatched junction bases numbered 9, after V lost 4 bases and J lost 5 bases. The CDR3 here is CASSGGLAGDDEQYF. The DNA for the CDR3 is TGCGCCAGCAGCGGGGGGCTAGCGGGGGACGACGAGCAGTACTTC.

J is TRBJ2-1 and V is TRBV29-1; D is unclear. Germline lookup yields CDR1 SQVTM and CDR2 ANQGSEA. This CDR3 has 12 residues. DNA of the CDR3: TGCTCAGTCAGGAGCTCCTACAATGAGCAGTTCTTC. Encoded protein: CSVRSSYNEQFF.

This clonotype has just a few counts. V and J are TRBV20-1 and TRBJ2-3, with 15 bases fitting TRBD2. V trimming: 1 base; J trimming: 4 bases; junction bases outside the gene matches: 12. This CDR3 comprises 19 residues. Germline CDR1 reads DFQATT; CDR2 reads SNEGSKA (reference sequence). The CDR3 DNA reads TGCAGTGCTAGAGGTCCCCTCGGACTAGCGGGAGGGCCCGCAGATACGCAGTATTTT. Residues: CSARGPLGLAGGPADTQYF.

The chain combines TRBV29-1 with TRBJ1-1, with D possibly TRBD1 on 6 matching bases. The CDR3 is made up of 13 amino acids. CDR1 is SQVTM and CDR2 is ANQGSEA in the germline V gene. Trimming took 5 bases from V and 4 from J, leaving 14 bases between them. The chain's CDR3 is CSVREGGSTEAFF. CDR3 bases: TGCAGCGTTAGGGAGGGGGGATCCACTGAAGCTTTCTTT.

V gene TRBV18 combines with J gene TRBJ2-5; D is unclear. Looked up from germline, CDR1 is KGHSH and CDR2 is LQKENI. V lost 2 bases and J 7 bases, leaving 14 bases between the germline ends. The CDR3 runs to 14 residues. DNA for the CDR3: TGTGCCAGCTCACCAGCAGCAATGGATGGGACCCAGTACTTC. This codes for CASSPAAMDGTQYF.

This clonotype turned up a few times. The V and J genes are TRBV12-3 or TRBV12-4 and TRBJ2-1; weak D call: TRBD2 (6 bases). This CDR3 has 14 amino acids. Trimming left V 6 bases short and J 6 bases short, with 15 bases between. Here the CDR3 DNA reads TGTGCCAGCAGCTTCGGACTAATTAGCAATGAGCAGTTCTTC. This sequence encodes CASSFGLISNEQFF.

The chain uses TRBV6-6 and TRBJ2-3, with D maybe TRBD1 (5 bases). Trimming pared 3 bases from V and 3 bases from J, leaving 10 bases between. The CDR3 runs to 14 residues. In germline, CDR1 is MNHNY, CDR2 SVGAGI (reference sequence). The CDR3 is CASSYSPGTDTQYF. CDR3 coding DNA: TGTGCCAGCAGTTATAGTCCAGGGACAGATACGCAGTATTTT.

This clonotype came up a few times. This chain joins TRBV5-1 and TRBJ2-3; no clear D. In germline, CDR1 is SGHRS, CDR2 YFSETQ. The CDR3 consists of 15 residues. Trimming pared 1 base from V and 3 bases from J, leaving 12 bases between. The CDR3 loop is CASSLWIGKTDTQYF. The CDR3 DNA reads TGCGCCAGCAGCTTGTGGATTGGAAAGACAGATACGCAGTATTTT.

V gene TRBV4-3 combines with J gene TRBJ2-2, with TRBD1 as a possible D gene (5 bases). V lost 5 bases to trimming and J lost 1 base, with 14 bases between them. The CDR3 consists of 16 residues. Germline CDR1 and CDR2: LGHNA and YSLEER. This CDR3 reads CASSFLGQGNTGELFF. Written as DNA, the CDR3 is TGCGCCAGCAGCTTTTTGGGCCAGGGGAACACCGGGGAGCTGTTTTTT.

This clonotype was seen a handful of times. This chain joins TRBV28 and TRBJ2-7; TRBD2 aligns across 8 bases. Germline CDR1 MDHEN, CDR2 SYDVKM. The CDR3 runs to 15 residues. V was clipped by 5 bases and J by 2 bases; unmatched bases: 8. The CDR3 sequence is CASSTTSGSPYEQYF. The CDR3 DNA follows: TGTGCCAGCAGTACCACTAGCGGAAGCCCCTACGAGCAGTACTTC.

A few counts support this clonotype. The V call is TRBV20-1, the J call TRBJ2-1, with D hard to call. CDR1 and CDR2 (germline): DFQATT, SNEGSKA (reference sequence). The ends were cut back, 7 bases at V and 10 bases at J, with 8 bases in the middle. The CDR3 runs 9 residues. This CDR3 reads CSDPLEQFF. The CDR3 nucleotides read TGCAGTGACCCCCTGGAGCAGTTCTTC.

The sample holds a few counts of this clonotype. J is TRBJ1-1 and V is TRBV5-4, with TRBD1 matching over 11 bases. The CDR3 covers 16 residues. V lost 6 bases, J lost 0 bases, and 7 bases stayed unmatched. The V gene's germline CDR1 is SGHNT and CDR2 YYREEE (reference sequence). The CDR3 sequence: CASTRGTGGLNTEAFF. In nucleotides, the CDR3 is TGTGCCAGCACCAGGGGGACAGGGGGTTTGAACACTGAAGCTTTCTTT.

V is TRBV28 and J is TRBJ2-7; 15 bases map to TRBD2. The germline V gene encodes CDR1 MDHEN and CDR2 SYDVKM. This CDR3 contains 16 residues. Losses at the gene ends were 6 bases for V and 5 bases for J; bases not matched to a gene: 8. The CDR3 reads CASSPGLAGGGHEQYF. The CDR3 DNA reads as TGTGCCAGCAGCCCGGGACTAGCGGGAGGAGGGCACGAGCAGTACTTC. The whole variable domain, filled in from reference TRBV28 and TRBJ2-7, reads DVKVTQSSRYLVKRTGEKVFLECVQDMDHENMFWYRQDPGLGLRLIYFSYDVKMKEKGDIPEGYSVSREKKERFSLILESASTNQTSMYLCASSPGLAGGGHEQYFGPGTRLTVT.

This clonotype was seen many times. The V and J genes are TRBV12-3 or TRBV12-4 and TRBJ1-6; D is ambiguous. This CDR3 contains 14 residues. V was cut by 1 base and J by 6 bases, with 7 bases left in between. The CDR3 bases are TGTGCCAGCAGTTTAGTACAGATTAATTCACCCCTCCACTTT. Encoded protein: CASSLVQINSPLHF.

This clonotype was observed many times. V and J are TRBV5-1 and TRBJ1-5; D unclear. Trimming took 1 base from V and 3 from J, leaving 14 bases between them. CDR1 and CDR2 from the germline V gene are SGHRS and YFSETQ. The CDR3 is 16 amino acids. The CDR3 DNA sequence: TGCGCCAGCAGCTTGTCCGGGCTGGATTTCAATCAGCCCCAGCATTTT. Translating it yields CASSLSGLDFNQPQHF.

The V gene is TRBV14, the J gene TRBJ2-3; no reliable D call. CDR1 SGHDN and CDR2 FVKESK come from the germline V gene. Trimming removed 0 bases from V and 0 bases from J, with 7 bases in between. The length of the CDR3 is 15 residues. The CDR3 sequence is CASSQDLGSTDTQYF. The CDR3 DNA reads as TGTGCCAGCAGCCAAGATCTGGGTAGCACAGATACGCAGTATTTT.

This clonotype was counted between two and nine times. The V call is TRBV27, the J call TRBJ1-5; D is uncertain. Germline lookup yields CDR1 MNHEY and CDR2 SMNVEV (reference sequence). V lost 3 bases and J 1 base, leaving 7 bases between the germline ends. This CDR3 comprises 14 residues. The CDR3 DNA reads TGTGCCAGCAGTTTTGAAGGAAGCAATCAGCCCCAGCATTTT. The encoded protein is CASSFEGSNQPQHF.

The chain employs TRBV27 and TRBJ1-5; 9 nucleotides agree with TRBD1. V shed 8 bases, J shed 6 bases, and the junction held 8 bases outside the gene matches. The CDR3 is 14 residues long. CDR1 and CDR2 from the germline V gene are MNHEY and SMNVEV (reference sequence). CDR3 DNA: TGTGCCAGCTCTGACAGGGGGGGCGTTCAGCCCCAGCATTTT. The encoded protein is CASSDRGGVQPQHF.

The chain recombines TRBV14 with TRBJ2-3; no clear D. CDR3 length: 15 amino acids. V was shortened by 2 bases and J by 0 bases, with 9 bases between the two germline ends. Germline lookup yields CDR1 SGHDN and CDR2 FVKESK. CDR3 sequence reads: CASSQRVKSTDTQYF. For the CDR3, the DNA is TGTGCCAGCAGCCAAAGGGTGAAGAGCACAGATACGCAGTATTTT.

This clonotype was seen a handful of times. The rearrangement uses TRBV10-3 and TRBJ1-2; D gene unclear. The V end was cut by 4 bases, the J end by 5 bases, with 5 bases between. This CDR3 is 11 amino acids long. Per germline, CDR1 ENHRY and CDR2 SYGVKD. CDR3 loop: CAISVAYGYTF. In nucleotides, the CDR3 is TGTGCCATCAGTGTGGCGTATGGCTACACCTTC.

This clonotype was detected ten times or more. The chain employs TRBV6-5 and TRBJ2-1; 10 bases match TRBD2. This CDR3 is built from 17 residues. V shed 0 bases and J 7 bases; nucleotides not matched to a gene: 9. From germline, CDR1 is MNHEY and CDR2 SVGAGI. The CDR3 is CASSYSGVGSGRNEQFF. The CDR3 DNA reads as TGTGCCAGCAGTTACTCAGGGGTGGGTAGCGGGAGGAATGAGCAGTTCTTC.

The rearrangement links TRBV29-1 to TRBJ2-7; no definite D call. The V gene's germline CDR1 is SQVTM and CDR2 ANQGSEA. V lost 4 bases, J lost 5 bases, and 6 bases lay in between. The CDR3 length is 10 residues. The CDR3: CSVGVHEQYF. The CDR3 nucleotides are TGCAGCGTTGGTGTCCACGAGCAGTACTTC.

This clonotype was seen at least ten times. The rearrangement links TRBV28 to TRBJ1-2, with D hard to call. Trimming stripped 6 bases from V and 3 bases from J, with 8 bases between. CDR1 and CDR2 from the germline V gene are MDHEN and SYDVKM. The CDR3 is 12 amino acids. CDR3 bases: TGTGCCAGCAGCCTCTCTCACTATGGCTACACCTTC. It yields the protein CASSLSHYGYTF.

The V gene is TRBV7-2, the J gene TRBJ1-2, with 9 bases lining up with TRBD1. In germline, CDR1 is SGHTA, CDR2 FQGNSA. J lost 8 bases, V lost 5 bases, and 9 bases had no gene match. This CDR3 region has 14 residues. Here the CDR3 DNA reads TGTGCCAGCAGCCCACCGGGACAGGGTAGAGGCTACACCTTC. It specifies CASSPPGQGRGYTF.

This clonotype has more than one count but fewer than ten. The chain carries TRBV5-1 and TRBJ1-6, with a tentative D call TRBD1 (5 bases). Germline CDR1 SGHRS, CDR2 YFSETQ. V dropped 4 bases and J dropped 3 bases, with 11 bases sitting between them. CDR3 length: 15 residues. The DNA of the CDR3 is TGCGCCAGCAGCGCCAATGGGGGCTATAATTCACCCCTCCACTTT. Its translation is CASSANGGYNSPLHF.

This chain connects TRBV7-9 to TRBJ1-1; D gene uncertain. There are 14 residues in the CDR3. Looked up from germline, CDR1 is SEHNR and CDR2 is FQNEAQ (reference sequence). The V gene lost 1 base and the J gene lost 4 bases, with 10 bases spanning the gap. CDR3 in amino acids: CASSLEGAGTEAFF. The CDR3 DNA reads TGTGCCAGCAGCTTAGAGGGAGCAGGCACTGAAGCTTTCTTT.